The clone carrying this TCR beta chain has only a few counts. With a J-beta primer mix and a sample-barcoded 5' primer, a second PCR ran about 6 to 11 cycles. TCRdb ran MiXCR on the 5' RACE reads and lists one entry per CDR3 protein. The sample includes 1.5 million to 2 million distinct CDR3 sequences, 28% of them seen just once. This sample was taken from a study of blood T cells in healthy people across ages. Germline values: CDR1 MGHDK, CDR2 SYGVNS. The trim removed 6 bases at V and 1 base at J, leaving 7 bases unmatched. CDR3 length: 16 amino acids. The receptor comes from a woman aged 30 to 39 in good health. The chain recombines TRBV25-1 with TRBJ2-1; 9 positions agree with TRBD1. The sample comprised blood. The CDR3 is CASRGQGWKSYNEQFF. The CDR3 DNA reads TGTGCCAGCAGAGGACAGGGGTGGAAGTCCTACAATGAGCAGTTCTTC. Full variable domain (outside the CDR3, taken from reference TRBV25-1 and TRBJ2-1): EADIYQTPRYLVIGTGKKITLECSQTMGHDKMYWYQQDPGMELHLIHYSYGVNSTEKGDLSSESTVSRIRTEHFPLTLESARPSHTSQYLCASRGQGWKSYNEQFFGPGTRLTVL.